This T cell receptor (beta chain) was documented in a study of post-analysis software for immune sequencing data. On this clonotype itself: The target antigen is unknown.

Prepared TCR beta cDNA libraries contained unique molecular identifiers. Roughly 0.5 million cDNA molecules were obtained from around 0.96 to 9.9 million T cells. TCRdb analysed the PCR reads with MiXCR anew, one entry per CDR3 protein. The data contain some 690,000 distinct CDR3 sequences, 30% of them singletons. Germline V gene sequence: CDR1 MNHGY, CDR2 SVAAGI. V was pared by 2 bases and J by 3 bases, with 11 bases between. This CDR3 is built from 15 residues. Study-wide results and caveats: TRBV5-6, TRBV5-1 and TRBV20-1 were among several TRBV segments more frequent in patients than controls.

The gene calls are TRBV6-9 and TRBJ2-1; weak D call: TRBD1 (6 bases). The source of this sequence is a girl aged 10 to 17 with multiple sclerosis. Sequencing input: blood. This CDR3 is CASSYRSGDYNEQFF. Here the CDR3 DNA reads TGTGCCAGCAGTTATAGGTCAGGGGACTACAATGAGCAGTTCTTC.